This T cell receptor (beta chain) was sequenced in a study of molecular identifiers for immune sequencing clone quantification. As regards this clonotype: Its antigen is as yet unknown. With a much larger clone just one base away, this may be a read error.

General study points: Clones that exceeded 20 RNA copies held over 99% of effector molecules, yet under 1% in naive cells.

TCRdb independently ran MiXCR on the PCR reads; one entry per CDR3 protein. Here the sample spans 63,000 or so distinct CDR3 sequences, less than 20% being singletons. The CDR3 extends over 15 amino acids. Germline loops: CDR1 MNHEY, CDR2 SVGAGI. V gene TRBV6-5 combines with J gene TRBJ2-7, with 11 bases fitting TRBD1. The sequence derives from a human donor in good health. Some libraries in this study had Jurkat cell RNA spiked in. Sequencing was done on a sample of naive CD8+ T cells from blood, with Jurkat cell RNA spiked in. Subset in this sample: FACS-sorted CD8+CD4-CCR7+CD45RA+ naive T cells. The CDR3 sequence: CASSSGQGALYGQYF. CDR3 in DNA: TGTGCCAGCAGTTCCGGACAGGGGGCACTCTACGGGCAGTACTTC.